The 12 T cell receptor beta chains below all came from one sample that was sequenced in a study of cytomegalovirus exposure and HLA in healthy donors. 60 Vbeta and 13 Jbeta primers were used in PCR. The protocol was immunoSEQ multiplex PCR, while the TCRdb copy is restricted to in-frame clones and leaves out a portion. This sample yields fewer than 150,000 clones, of which around 80% are seen a single time; 0.95% to 1.5% belongs to the top ten. The sample was PBMCs. Receptors originate from a female donor in good health and CMV-seronegative.

The rearrangement uses TRBV28 and TRBJ1-5, with a tentative D call TRBD1 (5 bases). Germline values: CDR1 MDHEN, CDR2 SYDVKM. V was cut by 4 bases and J by 2 bases, with 12 bases left in between. CDR3 length: 15 residues. CDR3 bases: TGTGCCAGCAGTTCGCCGGGGGGTGGCAATCAGCCCCAGCATTTT. Amino acid sequence: CASSSPGGGNQPQHF.

There are a few counts of this clone. The chain links TRBV27 to TRBJ2-7; no reliable D call. The V gene's germline CDR1 is MNHEY and CDR2 SMNVEV (reference sequence). Trimming stripped 4 bases from V and 6 bases from J, with 13 bases between. The CDR3 runs 13 residues. This CDR3 reads CASSSGGLGEQYF. The DNA of the CDR3 is TGTGCCAGCAGTTCCGGTGGGCTCGGCGAGCAGTACTTC.

V usage is TRBV28 and J usage is TRBJ2-3, with D perhaps matching TRBD2 (8 bases). CDR3 length: 16 amino acids. Germline V lookup: CDR1 MDHEN, CDR2 SYDVKM. V lost 7 bases, J lost 5 bases, and 22 bases lay in between. The CDR3 DNA is TGTGCCAGCACCCTTTCGGGGGGGACAGTTTTAGATACGCAGTATTTT. Protein sequence: CASTLSGGTVLDTQYF.

J is TRBJ2-5 and V is TRBV30, with 11 bases aligning to TRBD2. Per the germline V gene, CDR1 is GTSNPN and CDR2 is SVGIG (reference sequence). V dropped 2 bases and J dropped 3; count of bases not matched to a gene: 5. This CDR3 contains 15 residues. CDR3 nucleotides: TGTGCCTGGAGTTCGGGACTAGCGGCAAAAGAGACCCAGTACTTC. The encoded protein is CAWSSGLAAKETQYF.

The chain links TRBV7-6 to TRBJ1-4; weak D call: TRBD1 (5 bases). The germline V and J ends were trimmed by 5 bases and 3 bases, with 13 bases remaining between them. Germline V CDR1 and CDR2: SGHVS, FNYEAQ. The CDR3 contains 15 residues. CDR3 loop: CASSLRAGANEKLFF. In DNA, the CDR3 is TGTGCCAGCAGCCTTCGGGCGGGGGCTAATGAAAAACTGTTTTTT.

V is TRBV29-1 and J is TRBJ2-7; 8 bases line up with TRBD2. V shed 1 base, J shed 3 bases, and the junction held 8 bases outside the gene matches. This CDR3 is 15 amino acids long. Germline CDR1 and CDR2: SQVTM and ANQGSEA. CDR3 region: CSVEGISGTNYEQYF. The CDR3 bases are TGCAGCGTTGAAGGGATTAGCGGGACCAACTACGAGCAGTACTTC.

The V call is TRBV15, the J call TRBJ1-3; D possibly corresponds to TRBD1 (6 bases). The CDR3 runs 16 residues. V lost 3 bases, J lost 4 bases, and 16 bases lay in between. The germline CDR1 and CDR2 sequences are LNHNV and YYDKDF (reference sequence). The CDR3 bases are TGTGCCACCAGCAGTTGGGAAGGGGGAACCGGAAACACCATATATTTT. Its translation is CATSSWEGGTGNTIYF.

V is TRBV11-1 and J is TRBJ2-5, with a possible D match to TRBD1 (6 bases). This CDR3 has 15 residues. Looked up from germline, CDR1 is SGHAT and CDR2 is FQDESV (reference sequence). Trimming cost V 5 bases and J 1 base, with 14 bases left between them. The CDR3 loop is CASSLVGGSQETQYF. CDR3 DNA: TGTGCCAGCAGCCTTGTAGGGGGATCCCAAGAGACCCAGTACTTC.

This clone was observed a single time. The chain is built from TRBV28 and TRBJ2-7, with 7 bases lining up with TRBD1. Germline CDR1 and CDR2: MDHEN and SYDVKM. The CDR3 loop spans 13 amino acids. Germline trimming cut 5 bases from V and 7 bases from J; bases unmatched to any gene: 8. This CDR3 reads CASSLQGQVEQYF. In nucleotides, the CDR3 is TGTGCCAGCAGTCTACAAGGACAGGTGGAGCAGTACTTC.

The chain recombines TRBV2 with TRBJ2-1; D is perhaps TRBD2 (5 bases). With 5 bases removed from V and 12 bases from J, the gap between germline ends came to 23 bases. Germline assignment: CDR1 SNHLY and CDR2 FYNNEI. The length of the CDR3 is 15 residues. In nucleotides, the CDR3 is TGTGCCAGCAGTCGGGGTACACCAGCCATCACGGGGCAGTTCTTC. This translates into CASSRGTPAITGQFF.

The chain couples TRBV28 to TRBJ2-7, with 10 bases matching TRBD2. The J segment lost 5 bases and the V segment lost 1 base, leaving 5 bases of the junction unmatched. Per germline, CDR1 MDHEN and CDR2 SYDVKM. This CDR3 region has 15 residues. In nucleotides, the CDR3 is TGTGCCAGCAGTTTATTGAGCGGGAGGGTCGACGAGCAGTACTTC. Its protein is CASSLLSGRVDEQYF.

The table lists this clone with a few counts. The rearrangement links TRBV29-1 to TRBJ2-2, with D maybe TRBD2 (6 bases). The CDR3 contains 13 residues. The V and J ends lost 7 bases and 4 bases respectively, with 13 bases between them. CDR1 is SQVTM, CDR2 ANQGSEA, per germline. CDR3 coding DNA: TGCAGCGCTGCGGGACTCAGCACCGGGGAGCTGTTTTTT. Its translation is CSAAGLSTGELFF.